This T cell receptor beta chain appears in the sequencing data of a study of glioma-infiltrating T cells. Using RNA template, CDR3s of TCR alpha and beta were amplified with iRepertoire arm-PCR. For one-step reverse transcription and amplification, about 90-450 ng of tissue mRNA or PBMC total RNA was used. TCRdb reprocessed the multiplex PCR reads via MiXCR and lists one record per CDR3 protein. Seen here are under 200,000 distinct CDR3 sequences, about 46% observed once, and the top ten hold roughly 5.5%. With regard to this clonotype: Its specificity is not known.

Germline lookup yields CDR1 LNHDA and CDR2 SQIVND (reference sequence). Trimming removed 3 bases at V and 8 bases at J, with 14 bases between. The CDR3 length is 14 residues. General study findings and limits: Tissue-blood divergence was below expectation in non-neoplastic patients, above in gliomas.

The sequencing input was glioma tissue, nonneoplastic brain tissue, or PBMCs (not recorded which). The receptor comes from a human donor with low-grade glioma or glioblastoma, undergoing nonglioma brain surgery, or in good health (not recorded which). V is TRBV19 and J is TRBJ2-1; no clear D gene. CDR3 sequence: CASSIELPSHEQFF. DNA of the CDR3: TGTGCCAGTAGTATCGAACTACCCAGTCATGAGCAGTTCTTC.